Listed below are T cell receptor beta chains from one sample, sequenced in a study of OX40 agonist ivuxolimab in advanced cancers. Generated by immunoSEQ multiplex PCR, the TCRdb table keeps only in-frame clones and is missing some. Among about 62,000 clones, about 85% were seen once, and the ten largest hold about 4.2%. The source was CD4+ or CD8+ T cells sorted from blood, collected in a trial of the OX40 agonist ivuxolimab. The receptors originated from an adult with an advanced solid tumor such as melanoma, head and neck, liver or kidney cancer. Both conserved end residues are part of each CDR3. D genes are given only for firm matches. Only some rows state a clone size, as once, few, many or a class for expanded clones.

clone_size cdr3_length d_call j_call v_call cdr3_aa cdr3_nt
NA 14 TRBD1 TRBJ1-4 TRBV7-8 CASSPRQGGEKLFF TGTGCCAGCAGCCCCCGACAGGGTGGTGAAAAACTGTTTTTT
NA 14 TRBD1 TRBJ1-4 TRBV7-9 CASSRTGQVEKLFF TGTGCCAGCAGCCGGACAGGGCAAGTTGAAAAACTGTTTTTT
NA 15 NA TRBJ1-6 TRBV2 CASSVTDLYNSPLHF TGTGCCAGCAGTGTAACAGACCTCTATAATTCACCCCTCCACTTT
NA 15 TRBD2 TRBJ2-7 TRBV7-2 CASSLTSGGSYGQYF TGTGCCAGCAGCCTAACTAGCGGGGGCTCCTACGGGCAGTACTTC
NA 17 TRBD1 TRBJ1-4 TRBV7-2 CASSLAPRGTGNEKLFF TGTGCCAGCAGCTTAGCGCCCCGAGGGACAGGGAATGAAAAACTGTTTTTT
NA 14 NA TRBJ2-3 TRBV5-6 CASRASYGTDTQYF TGTGCCAGCAGGGCTAGCTATGGCACAGATACGCAGTATTTT
NA 13 NA TRBJ2-1 TRBV19 CASRNPGSKEQFF TGTGCCAGTAGGAACCCTGGATCCAAAGAGCAGTTCTTC
NA 15 NA TRBJ1-5 TRBV18 CASSPQGVSNQPQHF TGTGCCAGCTCACCACAGGGGGTAAGCAATCAGCCCCAGCATTTT
NA 15 TRBD2 TRBJ2-7 TRBV5-4 CASSQDLLATYEQYF TGTGCCAGCAGCCAAGATCTACTAGCGACTTACGAGCAGTACTTC
NA 16 NA TRBJ2-2 TRBV4-1 CASSHLDSPDPGELFF TGCGCCAGCAGCCATCTCGACTCGCCTGATCCCGGGGAGCTGTTTTTT
NA 17 NA TRBJ2-2 TRBV7-6 CASSQDRGLANTGELFF TGTGCCAGCAGCCAAGACCGGGGGCTGGCGAACACCGGGGAGCTGTTTTTT
NA 14 TRBD1 TRBJ1-4 TRBV28 CASSATGGGEKLFF TGTGCCAGCAGTGCCACAGGGGGAGGTGAAAAACTGTTTTTT
NA 14 TRBD1 TRBJ1-5 TRBV19 CASSIGTEDQPQHF TGTGCCAGTAGTATCGGGACAGAAGATCAGCCCCAGCATTTT
NA 13 NA TRBJ2-3 TRBV4-1 CASSQGVADTQYF TGCGCCAGCAGCCAAGGTGTTGCAGATACGCAGTATTTT
NA 16 TRBD2 TRBJ2-1 TRBV5-5 CASSISSGNSYNEQFF TGTGCCAGCAGCATATCTAGCGGGAATTCCTACAATGAGCAGTTCTTC
NA 15 NA TRBJ2-7 TRBV28 CASSFGVAIPYEQYF TGTGCCAGCAGTTTTGGTGTCGCTATACCCTACGAGCAGTACTTC
NA 17 NA TRBJ2-7 TRBV28 CASSLPPTLGVFVEQYF TGTGCCAGCAGTTTACCCCCGACTTTAGGGGTGTTTGTCGAGCAGTACTTC
NA 13 TRBD1 TRBJ1-5 TRBV6-1 CASSLQGKQPQHF TGTGCCAGCAGCTTACAGGGGAAACAGCCCCAGCATTTT
NA 15 NA TRBJ1-3 TRBV7-9 CASSYLQGLGNTIYF TGTGCCAGCAGCTACCTACAGGGCCTCGGAAACACCATATATTTT
once 14 TRBD1 TRBJ1-2 TRBV5-1 CASSPQTGSDGYTF TGCGCCAGCAGCCCACAGACAGGGAGCGATGGCTACACCTTC
once 14 NA TRBJ2-2 TRBV11-1 CASSLDSGTGELFF TGTGCCAGCAGCTTGGACAGTGGCACCGGGGAGCTGTTTTTT
NA 13 NA TRBJ2-7 TRBV19 CASSTSPGSEQYF TGTGCCAGTAGTACGAGCCCAGGGAGTGAGCAGTACTTC
NA 14 NA TRBJ2-3 TRBV28 CASSNSWQTDTQYF TGTGCCAGCAGTAATTCCTGGCAAACAGATACGCAGTATTTT
NA 14 NA TRBJ2-7 TRBV19 CASRPGQSSYEQYF TGTGCCAGTAGACCGGGACAAAGCTCCTACGAGCAGTACTTC
NA 15 TRBD2 TRBJ2-7 TRBV29-1 CSVGWSGGAAYEQYF TGCAGCGTTGGATGGAGCGGGGGCGCGGCGTACGAGCAGTACTTC
NA 17 NA TRBJ2-4 TRBV15 CATSPRRDTRAKNIQYF TGTGCCACCAGCCCCCGGAGGGACACCAGAGCCAAAAACATTCAGTACTTC
few 14 NA TRBJ1-1 TRBV28 CASSGGTWRAEAFF TGTGCCAGCAGTGGCGGGACCTGGAGGGCTGAAGCTTTCTTT
few 14 NA TRBJ2-3 TRBV9 CASSAGVLTDTQYF TGTGCCAGCAGCGCGGGGGTTTTGACAGATACGCAGTATTTT
NA 16 NA TRBJ1-2 TRBV7-9 CASSPAGAGANYGYTF TGTGCCAGCAGCCCCGCTGGAGCGGGAGCTAACTATGGCTACACCTTC
NA 14 NA TRBJ2-5 TRBV5-6 CASSSPQGSETQYF TGTGCCAGCAGCTCGCCTCAGGGATCGGAGACCCAGTACTTC